Each of the 25 T cell receptor beta chains below was sequenced from the same sample in a study of blood T cells in healthy people across ages. Together with a sample-barcoded 5' primer, a J-beta primer mix was included in a second PCR lasting roughly 7 to 11 cycles. TCRdb reprocessed the 5' RACE reads with MiXCR, giving one entry per CDR3 protein. The sample has roughly 1,800,000 distinct CDR3 sequences, roughly 52% seen once; the top ten hold less than 2.5%. What was sequenced was blood. The receptors come from a woman in her forties in good health.

V is TRBV4-2 and J is TRBJ2-3; tentatively, D is TRBD2 (5 bases). CDR1 LGHNA and CDR2 YNFKEQ come from the germline V gene. CDR3 length equals 16 residues. Deletions cut 0 bases from V and 4 bases from J, with 14 bases between. CDR3 amino acids: CASSQEASLVADTQYF. The DNA of the CDR3 is TGTGCCAGCAGCCAAGAAGCTAGCTTGGTCGCAGATACGCAGTATTTT.

Of note for this clonotype: No conserved phenylalanine or tryptophan is present at the end of the CDR3, so a read error is the likely explanation. The chain uses TRBV4-3 and TRBJ2-3, with unresolved D. V was clipped by 0 bases and J by 3 bases, with 7 bases between them. The CDR3 consists of 14 residues. Germline values: CDR1 LGHNA, CDR2 YSLEER. CDR3 sequence (DNA): TGCGCCAGCAGCCAAGACCTAAAGACAGATACGCAGTATGTT. Encoded protein: CASSQDLKTDTQYV.

There are a few counts of this clonotype. The chain recombines TRBV6-6 with TRBJ2-3; TRBD2 agrees at 10 bases. Germline CDR1 reads MNHNY; CDR2 reads SVGAGI (reference sequence). The CDR3 extends over 15 amino acids. J lost 3 bases, V lost 7 bases, and 7 bases had no gene match. The CDR3 loop reads CASILAGERTDTQYF. Written as DNA, the CDR3 is TGTGCCAGCATTCTAGCGGGGGAGCGTACAGATACGCAGTATTTT.

This clonotype was detected ten times or more. V usage is TRBV6-1 and J usage is TRBJ2-7; 7 bases agree with TRBD2. This CDR3 comprises 14 residues. The germline CDR1 and CDR2 sequences are MNHNS and SASEGT. V gave up 3 bases and J gave up 0 bases; unmatched junction bases: 2. CDR3 protein: CASSERGSSYEQYF. DNA for the CDR3: TGTGCCAGCAGTGAGCGGGGGAGCTCCTACGAGCAGTACTTC.

This clonotype was detected only a few times. The J gene is TRBJ2-5, the V gene TRBV20-1; either TRBD1 or TRBD2 may fit D (5 bases each). Trimming stripped 0 bases from V and 3 bases from J, with 17 bases between. CDR3 length: 16 residues. Germline V gene lookup returns CDR1 DFQATT and CDR2 SNEGSKA (reference sequence). The DNA for the CDR3 is TGCAGTGCTAGAGATTGGGACCACCTCCTGGAAGAGACCCAGTACTTC. It codes for CSARDWDHLLEETQYF.

This clonotype was observed a handful of times. The genes are TRBV2 and TRBJ2-7; 7 bases fit TRBD1. CDR1 and CDR2 from the germline V gene are SNHLY and FYNNEI. The CDR3 sequence is 13 residues long. With V trimmed by 1 base and J by 7 bases, 4 bases remained unmatched. CDR3 nucleotides: TGTGCCAGCAGTGAAGACAGGGGATTAGAGCAGTACTTC. It is translated as CASSEDRGLEQYF.

The rearrangement joins TRBV6-2 or TRBV6-3 to TRBJ2-3; 8 bases align to TRBD2. Germline trimming cut 2 bases from V and 3 bases from J; bases unmatched to any gene: 10. The CDR3 consists of 17 residues. Looked up from germline, CDR1 is MNHEY and CDR2 is SVGEGT. The CDR3 DNA reads as TGTGCCAGCAGTTACACCAACGGACTAGCATCGACAGATACGCAGTATTTT. It yields the protein CASSYTNGLASTDTQYF.

Ten or more counts support this clonotype. The rearrangement uses TRBV7-2 and TRBJ2-5; no clear D gene. The J call may be incorrect, as the DNA end agrees better with TRBJ2-3. The germline CDR1 and CDR2 sequences are SGHTA and FQGNSA. The CDR3 covers 11 residues. DNA of the CDR3: TGTGCCAGCAGCTTAGGAGGTCCGCAGTATTTT. It translates to CASSLGGPQYF.

This clonotype appeared a few times. This chain joins TRBV10-3 and TRBJ2-1, with 11 nucleotides matching TRBD2. The CDR3 runs to 15 residues. The V and J ends lost 4 bases and 10 bases, in that order; junction bases with no gene match: 9. Germline-derived CDR1 and CDR2 are ENHRY and SYGVKD. CDR3 sequence: CAISGDSGGAAEQFF. CDR3 in DNA: TGTGCCATCAGTGGTGATAGCGGGGGGGCGGCGGAGCAGTTCTTC.

The chain links TRBV7-2 to TRBJ2-5; 13 bases are a match to TRBD2. The J call may not be correct, given that the DNA end is closer to TRBJ2-7. CDR3 length: 14 amino acids. Germline CDR1 and CDR2: SGHTA and FQGNSA. The CDR3 protein is CASSNRLAGGEQYF. In nucleotides, the CDR3 is TGTGCCAGCAGCAACAGACTAGCGGGGGGCGAGCAGTACTTC.

DNA of the CDR3: TGCGCCAGCAGGCCAGGACTAGCGGGGGTGCAAGAGACCCAGTACTTC. It codes for CASRPGLAGVQETQYF. This chain uses TRBV5-1 with TRBJ2-4; TRBD2 agrees at 13 bases. The J call is in doubt because the DNA end fits TRBJ2-5 better. CDR1 is SGHRS, CDR2 YFSETQ, per germline. There are 16 residues in the CDR3.

The gene calls are TRBV29-1 and TRBJ2-1; 7 positions match TRBD2. The trim removed 7 bases at V and 6 bases at J, leaving 15 bases unmatched. The CDR3 is 15 residues long. Germline V gene lookup returns CDR1 SQVTM and CDR2 ANQGSEA. The CDR3 sequence is CSGTRGRGTCNEQFF. In DNA form, the CDR3 reads TGCAGCGGAACCCGAGGGCGGGGGACCTGCAATGAGCAGTTCTTC.

V gene TRBV6-2 or TRBV6-3 combines with J gene TRBJ2-5; the D gene is possibly TRBD1 (6 bases). The CDR3 extends over 15 amino acids. Trimming took off 2 bases at V and 5 bases at J, with 15 bases between the two ends. CDR1 MNHEY and CDR2 SVGEGT come from the germline V gene. CDR3 DNA: TGTGCCAGCAGTTACGATCAGGGAAGGGGGGAGACCCAGTACTTC. Amino acid sequence: CASSYDQGRGETQYF.

This clonotype came up once. The rearrangement uses TRBV20-1 and TRBJ2-3, with D possibly TRBD2 on 6 matching bases. The CDR3 loop spans 16 amino acids. Germline CDR1 reads DFQATT; CDR2 reads SNEGSKA (reference sequence). V was trimmed by 3 bases and J by 0 bases, leaving 16 bases between them. CDR3 sequence: CSASAGPAGSTDTQYF. For the CDR3, the DNA is TGCAGTGCTAGTGCGGGGCCCGCGGGAAGCACAGATACGCAGTATTTT.

This clonotype came up a few times. V gene TRBV5-8 combines with J gene TRBJ1-5; D is unresolved. Looked up from germline, CDR1 is SGHTS and CDR2 is YDEGEE. CDR3 size: 15 residues. V lost 0 bases to trimming and J lost 3 bases, with 10 bases between them. CDR3 sequence: CASSLAVSVNQPQHF. Here the CDR3 DNA reads TGTGCCAGCAGCTTGGCCGTGTCGGTCAATCAGCCCCAGCATTTT.

This clonotype has a handful of counts. CDR3 amino acids: CSARARGTDTQYF. The CDR3 nucleotides read TGCAGTGCTAGAGCCAGGGGCACAGATACGCAGTATTTT. This chain uses TRBV20-1 with TRBJ2-3, with D possibly being TRBD1 (5 bases). CDR1 and CDR2 from the germline V gene are DFQATT and SNEGSKA (reference sequence). This CDR3 spans 13 amino acids. Trimming removed 1 base at V and 1 base at J, with 6 bases between.

The chain carries TRBV12-3 or TRBV12-4 and TRBJ2-1, with D perhaps assigned TRBD1 or TRBD2 (5 bases each). Trimming took 6 bases from V and 6 from J, leaving 15 bases between them. CDR3 length: 14 residues. CDR3 protein: CASSPGALSNEQFF. The CDR3 DNA reads TGTGCCAGCAGCCCCGGGGCCCTTTCCAATGAGCAGTTCTTC.

The V call is TRBV6-5, the J call TRBJ2-5; 9 bases align to TRBD2. The DNA end is a closer match to TRBJ2-7, so the J assignment may be wrong. The CDR3 is 14 amino acids. CDR1 and CDR2 from the germline V gene are MNHEY and SVGAGI. This chain's CDR3 is CASSWGGGDYEQYF. In nucleotides, the CDR3 is TGTGCCAGCAGTTGGGGCGGGGGGGACTACGAGCAGTACTTC.

V gene TRBV7-6 combines with J gene TRBJ1-5; D uncertain. V dropped 5 bases and J dropped 5 bases, with 10 bases sitting between them. The germline gives CDR1 SGHVS, CDR2 FNYEAQ. The CDR3 is 13 residues long. CDR3 protein: CASSIHTDQPQHF. The CDR3 DNA sequence: TGTGCCAGCAGCATACACACAGATCAGCCCCAGCATTTT.

The chain joins TRBV7-9 to TRBJ1-2; 8 positions match TRBD1. This CDR3 is built from 14 residues. V dropped 6 bases and J dropped 3; count of bases not matched to a gene: 6. CDR1 and CDR2 from the germline V gene are SEHNR and FQNEAQ (reference sequence). Written as DNA, the CDR3 is TGTGCCAGCAGTCCACTGGACAGGGACTATGGCTACACCTTC. It yields the protein CASSPLDRDYGYTF.

This chain connects TRBV5-1 to TRBJ2-2; possibly TRBD2 for D (5 bases). This CDR3 spans 15 amino acids. Germline V gives CDR1 SGHRS, CDR2 YFSETQ. V gave up 4 bases and J gave up 1 base, with 11 bases separating them. CDR3 in amino acids: CASSLRRENTGELFF. The CDR3 bases are TGCGCCAGCAGCCTTCGACGGGAGAACACCGGGGAGCTGTTTTTT.

The J gene is TRBJ2-4, the V gene TRBV20-1; TRBD1 might be the D (5 bases). This CDR3 has 14 amino acids. CDR1 DFQATT and CDR2 SNEGSKA come from the germline V gene (reference sequence). The CDR3 DNA follows: TGCAGGGACAATCTTCCGAAGGGCAAAAACATTCAGTACTTC. Amino acid sequence: CRDNLPKGKNIQYF.

The chain couples TRBV20-1 to TRBJ2-7, with D perhaps TRBD1 or TRBD2 (5 bases each). The germline V and J ends were trimmed by 3 bases and 1 base, with 16 bases remaining between them. The CDR3 runs to 15 residues. Germline CDR1 reads DFQATT; CDR2 reads SNEGSKA (reference sequence). Here the CDR3 reads CSASLGRDLSYEQYF. The CDR3 nucleotides are TGCAGTGCTAGTCTCGGTAGGGACCTTTCCTACGAGCAGTACTTC.

With regard to this clonotype: This may stem from a read error, because a much larger clone lies one nucleotide away. This chain uses TRBV24-1 with TRBJ2-7; D is perhaps TRBD1 (5 bases). CDR1 is KGHDR and CDR2 is SFDVKD in the germline V gene. This CDR3 is 14 amino acids long. The V end lost 5 bases, the J end lost 7 bases, and 17 bases lay between the germline ends. The CDR3 bases are TGTGCCACCAGTGCCCTGGGGCCATACAATGAGCAGTACTTC. This encodes CATSALGPYNEQYF.

V is TRBV28 and J is TRBJ2-5; D perhaps matches TRBD2 (5 bases). The CDR3 is 12 residues long. The germline V gene encodes CDR1 MDHEN and CDR2 SYDVKM. V lost 7 bases and J lost 3, with 9 bases in between. The CDR3 is CASNSGKETQYF. CDR3 sequence (DNA): TGTGCCAGCAATTCGGGAAAAGAGACCCAGTACTTC.